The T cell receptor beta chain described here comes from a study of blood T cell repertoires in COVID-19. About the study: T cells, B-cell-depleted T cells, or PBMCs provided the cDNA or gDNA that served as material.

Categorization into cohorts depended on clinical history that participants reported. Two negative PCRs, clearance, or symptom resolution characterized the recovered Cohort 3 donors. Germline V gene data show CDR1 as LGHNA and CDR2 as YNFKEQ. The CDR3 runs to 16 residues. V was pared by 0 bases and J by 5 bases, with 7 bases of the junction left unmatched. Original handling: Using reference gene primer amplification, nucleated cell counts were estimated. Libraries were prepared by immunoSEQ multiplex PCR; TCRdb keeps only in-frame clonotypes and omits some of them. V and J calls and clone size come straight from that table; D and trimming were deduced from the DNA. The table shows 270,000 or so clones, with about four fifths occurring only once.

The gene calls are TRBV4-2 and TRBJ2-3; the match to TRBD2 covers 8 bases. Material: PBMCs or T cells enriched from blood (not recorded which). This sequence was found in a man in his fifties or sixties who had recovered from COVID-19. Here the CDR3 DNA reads TGTGCCAGCAGCCAAGACAACGGGAGGGCCTTAGATACGCAGTATTTT. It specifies CASSQDNGRALDTQYF.